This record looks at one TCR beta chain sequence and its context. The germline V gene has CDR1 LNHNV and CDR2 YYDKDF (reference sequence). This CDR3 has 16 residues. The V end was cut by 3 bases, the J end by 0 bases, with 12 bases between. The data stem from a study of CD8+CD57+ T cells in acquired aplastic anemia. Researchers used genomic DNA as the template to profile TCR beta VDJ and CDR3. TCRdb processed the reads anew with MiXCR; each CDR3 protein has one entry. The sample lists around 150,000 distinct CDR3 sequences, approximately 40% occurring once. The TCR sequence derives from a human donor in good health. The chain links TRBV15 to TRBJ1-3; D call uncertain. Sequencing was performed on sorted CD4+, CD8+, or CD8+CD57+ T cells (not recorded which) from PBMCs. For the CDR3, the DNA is TGTGCCACCAGCAGGGGCCTAGGGAGCTCTGGAAACACCATATATTTT. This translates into CATSRGLGSSGNTIYF.